The 17 T cell receptor beta chains below come from one sample, sequenced in a study of graft-versus-host responses after intestinal transplantation. Repertoires were generated with immunoSEQ multiplex PCR, while TCRdb's copy carries only in-frame clones and drops some. The data show 9,000 to 10,000 clones, approximately 94% seen once. The sequences come from PBMCs, collected 8 days after intestinal transplant. These receptors originate from a human patient who received an intestinal transplant, so some T cells may come from the graft donor.

The chain joins TRBV6-5 to TRBJ2-5; D is uncertain. The CDR3 totals 14 residues. V lost 2 bases and J lost 5, with 12 bases in between. Germline CDR1 reads MNHEY; CDR2 reads SVGAGI. The CDR3 loop is CASSYGSWAETQYF. In DNA form, the CDR3 reads TGTGCCAGCAGTTACGGGTCCTGGGCGGAGACCCAGTACTTC.

The chain combines TRBV5-6 with TRBJ2-5; 8 positions match TRBD1. The germline gives CDR1 SGHDT, CDR2 YYEEEE. This CDR3 is built from 16 residues. J lost 5 bases, V lost 4 bases, and 13 bases had no gene match. In DNA, the CDR3 is TGTGCCAGCAGCGATCCCCCTAACAGGGGGGAGGAGACCCAGTACTTC. Encoded protein: CASSDPPNRGEETQYF.

This chain links TRBV5-6 with TRBJ2-2, with 7 bases lining up with TRBD2. V dropped 1 base and J dropped 2; count of bases not matched to a gene: 5. Germline V gene sequence: CDR1 SGHDT, CDR2 YYEEEE. The CDR3 is 16 residues long. The CDR3 loop reads CASSLFGRPNTGELFF. CDR3 sequence (DNA): TGTGCCAGCAGCTTGTTCGGGAGGCCTAACACCGGGGAGCTGTTTTTT. The full variable domain, completed using reference TRBV5-6 and TRBJ2-2, is DAGVTQSPTHLIKTRGQQVTLRCSPKSGHDTVSWYQQALGQGPQFIFQYYEEEERQRGNFPDRFSGHQFPNYSSELNVNALLLGDSALYLCASSLFGRPNTGELFFGEGSRLTVL.

The chain links TRBV27 to TRBJ1-5, with D tentatively TRBD1 (6 bases). Germline values: CDR1 MNHEY, CDR2 SMNVEV (reference sequence). Trimming left V 2 bases short and J 10 bases short, with 15 bases between. The CDR3 has 14 residues. The CDR3 nucleotides are TGTGCCAGCAGTTTAAGGGGGTACACATACCCCCAGCATTTT. Its translation: CASSLRGYTYPQHF.

This clone came up once. J is TRBJ2-6 and V is TRBV2; maybe TRBD2 (6 bases). This CDR3 is built from 18 residues. Germline V CDR1 and CDR2: SNHLY, FYNNEI. The V gene lost 8 bases and the J gene lost 0 bases, with 20 bases spanning the gap. The CDR3 bases are TGTGCCAGCTATCGGGGAGGTCAGTTGGACTCTGGGGCCAACGTCCTGACTTTC. It codes for CASYRGGQLDSGANVLTF.

V usage is TRBV2 and J usage is TRBJ2-1; no definite D call. V was shortened by 2 bases and J by 5 bases, with 10 bases between the two germline ends. This CDR3 has 14 amino acids. CDR1 is SNHLY and CDR2 is FYNNEI in the germline V gene. CDR3: CASSESQVDNEQFF. In DNA form, the CDR3 reads TGTGCCAGCAGTGAAAGCCAGGTTGACAATGAGCAGTTCTTC. Supplemented by reference TRBV2 and TRBJ2-1, the full variable domain reads EPEVTQTPSHQVTQMGQEVILRCVPISNHLYFYWYRQILGQKVEFLVSFYNNEISEKSEIFDDQFSVERPDGSNFTLKIRSTKLEDSAMYFCASSESQVDNEQFFGPGTRLTVL.

The genes are TRBV5-1 and TRBJ2-2; no clear D. Germline assignment: CDR1 SGHRS and CDR2 YFSETQ. This CDR3 is 12 amino acids long. Trimming removed 2 bases from V and 10 bases from J, with 9 bases in between. CDR3 in DNA: TGCGCCAGCAGCTTTCTAGGCCCGGAGCTGTTTTTT. Its protein is CASSFLGPELFF.

The rearrangement links TRBV19 to TRBJ1-4, with TRBD1 matching over 9 bases. The CDR3 consists of 15 residues. V gave up 4 bases and J gave up 6 bases; unmatched junction bases: 6. Germline lookup yields CDR1 LNHDA and CDR2 SQIVND (reference sequence). The CDR3 reads CASSTRDREYEKLFF. The CDR3 coding sequence is TGTGCCAGTAGTACCAGGGACAGGGAGTATGAAAAACTGTTTTTT.

The chain employs TRBV7-9 and TRBJ2-2; 7 bases are shared with TRBD2. The CDR3 loop spans 15 amino acids. J lost 4 bases, V lost 1 base, and 3 bases had no gene match. Germline CDR1 is SEHNR and CDR2 is FQNEAQ (reference sequence). CDR3 sequence: CASSLGGGSTGELFF. DNA of the CDR3: TGTGCCAGCAGCTTAGGGGGAGGGAGCACCGGGGAGCTGTTTTTT.

The gene calls are TRBV19 and TRBJ2-7; 7 nucleotides agree with TRBD1. The length of the CDR3 is 14 residues. Germline values: CDR1 LNHDA, CDR2 SQIVND (reference sequence). V lost 4 bases to trimming and J lost 3 bases; unmatched junction nucleotides: 6. CDR3 DNA: TGTGCCAGTAGTACCAGGACAGGTGACTACGAGCAGTACTTC. Protein sequence: CASSTRTGDYEQYF.

The rearrangement links TRBV19 to TRBJ2-1, with 9 bases identical to TRBD2. The junction had 4 bases not matched to a gene; V was cut back by 6 bases and J by 4 bases. Germline V gene sequence: CDR1 LNHDA, CDR2 SQIVND (reference sequence). CDR3 length: 14 residues. The CDR3 spells CASRWAGGYNEQFF. As DNA, the CDR3 is TGTGCCAGTAGGTGGGCGGGAGGGTACAATGAGCAGTTCTTC.

This chain connects TRBV15 to TRBJ2-1, with 9 bases lining up with TRBD2. The CDR3 is 17 amino acids. J gave up 4 bases and V 0 bases, and 7 bases lay outside the gene matches. The V gene's germline CDR1 is LNHNV and CDR2 YYDKDF (reference sequence). The CDR3 spells CATSREASGTLYNEQFF. The CDR3 bases are TGTGCCACCAGCAGAGAGGCTAGCGGGACCCTTTACAATGAGCAGTTCTTC.

The chain has TRBV4-2 and TRBJ2-1; 10 bases match TRBD2. CDR1 is LGHNA and CDR2 is YNFKEQ in the germline V gene. The length of the CDR3 is 16 residues. The J segment lost 0 bases and the V segment lost 4 bases, leaving 3 bases of the junction unmatched. This CDR3 reads CASSPRTSGSYNEQFF. Here the CDR3 DNA reads TGTGCCAGCAGCCCCAGGACTAGCGGCTCCTACAATGAGCAGTTCTTC.

The chain joins TRBV28 to TRBJ2-3, with 8 bases fitting TRBD2. CDR1 MDHEN and CDR2 SYDVKM come from the germline V gene. The CDR3 totals 14 residues. V lost 2 bases, J lost 4 bases, and 2 bases stayed unmatched. CDR3 in DNA: TGTGCCAGCAGTTTAGCACTAGCGGCAGATACGCAGTATTTT. This translates into CASSLALAADTQYF. The variable domain in full, completed from reference TRBV28 and TRBJ2-3, reads DVKVTQSSRYLVKRTGEKVFLECVQDMDHENMFWYRQDPGLGLRLIYFSYDVKMKEKGDIPEGYSVSREKKERFSLILESASTNQTSMYLCASSLALAADTQYFGPGTRLTVL.

This clone was observed a handful of times. The chain carries TRBV28 and TRBJ2-7; D gene ambiguous. The length of the CDR3 is 14 residues. Trimming removed 8 bases from V and 1 base from J, with 15 bases in between. Germline CDR1 and CDR2: MDHEN and SYDVKM. The CDR3 DNA reads TGTGCCAGCGGGTCAGGACGCGGATCCTACGAGCAGTACTTC. Translated: CASGSGRGSYEQYF. The full variable domain, in which reference TRBV28 and TRBJ2-7 provide the parts outside the CDR3, is DVKVTQSSRYLVKRTGEKVFLECVQDMDHENMFWYRQDPGLGLRLIYFSYDVKMKEKGDIPEGYSVSREKKERFSLILESASTNQTSMYLCASGSGRGSYEQYFGPGTRLTVT.

This chain connects TRBV28 to TRBJ2-7, with TRBD2 matching 11 bases. Looked up from germline, CDR1 is MDHEN and CDR2 is SYDVKM. V gave up 4 bases and J gave up 5 bases; unmatched junction bases: 4. The length of the CDR3 is 14 residues. The CDR3 protein is CASSYSGRVDEQYF. The CDR3 region has the DNA TGTGCCAGCAGTTATAGCGGGAGGGTGGACGAGCAGTACTTC.

DNA for the CDR3: TGTGCCATCAGGGCCGGGACTAGGGGAACCCTTAACACCGGGGAGCTGTTTTTT. This translates into CAIRAGTRGTLNTGELFF. This sequence joins TRBV10-3 and TRBJ2-2, with TRBD2 matching over 8 bases. The V gene's germline CDR1 is ENHRY and CDR2 SYGVKD. The J segment lost 2 bases and the V segment lost 6 bases, leaving 14 bases of the junction unmatched. This CDR3 is built from 18 residues.